The 29 T cell receptor beta chains in this list originate from one sample, sequenced in a study of immune heterogeneity within non-small cell lung tumors. The authors amplified TCR beta CDR3 by multiplex PCR with 32 V and 13 J primers. One entry per CDR3 protein results from TCRdb running MiXCR on the multiplex PCR reads. The sample has some 2,700 distinct CDR3 sequences; approximately 53% are singletons. Template material for each sample was 550 to 700 ng of bulk tumor genomic DNA. Primary tumors were biopsied several times each, far apart, intraoperatively. Those enrolled were patients newly diagnosed with untreated non-small cell lung cancer and undergoing curative surgery. Sequenced input: lung tumor tissue. These receptors all stem from a man in his 70s with non-small cell lung cancer.

This chain uses TRBV12-3 or TRBV12-4 with TRBJ2-5; TRBD1 might be the D (5 bases). The CDR3 totals 13 residues. Trimming took 6 bases from V and 7 from J, leaving 15 bases between them. This chain's CDR3 is CASRLTGYWTQYF. Here the CDR3 DNA reads TGTGCCAGCAGACTCACAGGTTATTGGACCCAGTACTTC.

CDR3 sequence (DNA): TGTGCCATCAGTGAGTCGAGTCGGAATAATCAGCCCCAGCATTTT. Protein product: CAISESSRNNQPQHF. The chain is built from TRBV10-3 and TRBJ1-5; D remains unclear. V shed 0 bases and J shed 4 bases, with 10 bases lying between them. This CDR3 region has 15 residues. Germline CDR1 reads ENHRY; CDR2 reads SYGVKD.

The chain is built from TRBV12-3 or TRBV12-4 and TRBJ2-2; D could derive from TRBD1 or TRBD2 (6 bases each). The CDR3 is 13 residues long. V lost 5 bases, J lost 7 bases, and 11 bases lay in between. CDR3: CASSTRGGGELFF. CDR3 nucleotide sequence: TGTGCCAGCAGTACCAGGGGAGGCGGGGAGCTGTTTTTT.

This chain joins TRBV4-1 and TRBJ1-5; D not certain. The ends were cut back, 0 bases at V and 7 bases at J, with 7 bases in the middle. CDR3 length: 13 amino acids. Germline V gene sequence: CDR1 MGHRA, CDR2 YSYEKL. Here the CDR3 DNA reads TGCGCCAGCAGCCAAGATTATACGCAGCCCCAGCATTTT. Its translation is CASSQDYTQPQHF.

The rearrangement uses TRBV19 and TRBJ1-1; D remains unclear. Germline V lookup: CDR1 LNHDA, CDR2 SQIVND (reference sequence). The V and J ends lost 1 base and 2 bases respectively, with 5 bases between them. CDR3 length: 13 amino acids. The CDR3 DNA sequence: TGTGCCAGTAGTATAGGTATCAACACTGAAGCTTTCTTT. Translating gives CASSIGINTEAFF.

With regard to this clonotype: A read error may produce the germline difference seen at one junction end. J is TRBJ2-7 and V is TRBV6-1; D not certain. The CDR3 runs 12 residues. The germline V gene encodes CDR1 MNHNS and CDR2 SASEGT. The CDR3 DNA reads as TGTGTCAGCAGTGACGCGGCCAATGAGCAGTACTTC. This gives the protein CVSSDAANEQYF.

This chain joins TRBV19 and TRBJ2-2; a weak D match, TRBD2 (5 bases). Trimming shortened V by 5 bases and J by 5 bases, and 12 bases separated the two germline ends. The CDR3 sequence is 14 residues long. Germline V gene data show CDR1 as LNHDA and CDR2 as SQIVND (reference sequence). The CDR3 loop reads CASSLSSGTGELFF. The CDR3, as DNA: TGTGCCAGTAGTCTCTCGTCGGGAACCGGGGAGCTGTTTTTT.

The V gene is TRBV20-1, the J gene TRBJ2-7; D gene unclear. Germline V CDR1 and CDR2: DFQATT, SNEGSKA (reference sequence). This CDR3 has 15 amino acids. V lost 4 bases to trimming and J lost 0 bases, with 16 bases between them. As DNA, the CDR3 is TGCAGTGCTAACCCTGGTACTACGAGCTCCTACGAGCAGTACTTC. It is translated as CSANPGTTSSYEQYF.

V is TRBV6-4 and J is TRBJ2-7, with a weak D call TRBD1 (5 bases). In germline, CDR1 is MRHNA, CDR2 SNTAGT. The V gene lost 0 bases and the J gene lost 2 bases, with 23 bases spanning the gap. CDR3 size: 19 residues. DNA of the CDR3: TGTGCCAGCAGTGACTCGAGTCCCCCAAACGACAGTCCGACCTACGAGCAGTACTTC. Protein product: CASSDSSPPNDSPTYEQYF.

The chain is built from TRBV4-1 and TRBJ2-7, with a possible D match to TRBD2 (5 bases). Germline-derived CDR1 and CDR2 are MGHRA and YSYEKL. The CDR3 is 13 amino acids. V lost 1 base, J lost 2 bases, and 6 bases lay in between. CDR3 sequence reads: CASSQGGAYEQYF. The CDR3 bases are TGCGCCAGCAGCCAAGGGGGAGCCTACGAGCAGTACTTC.

The chain carries TRBV7-9 and TRBJ2-7; D unclear. Germline CDR1 SEHNR, CDR2 FQNEAQ (reference sequence). V gave up 1 base and J gave up 3 bases, with 10 bases separating them. This CDR3 has 14 amino acids. In DNA form, the CDR3 reads TGTGCCAGCAGCTTAGAGGTTACCTACTACGAGCAGTACTTC. Translation gives CASSLEVTYYEQYF.

The rearrangement links TRBV5-4 to TRBJ2-1, with 9 bases aligning to TRBD1. V shed 4 bases and J 3 bases; nucleotides not matched to a gene: 8. The CDR3 has 16 amino acids. Germline V gene sequence: CDR1 SGHNT, CDR2 YYREEE (reference sequence). CDR3 sequence: CASSQRTGDHYNEQFF. As DNA, the CDR3 is TGTGCCAGCAGCCAAAGGACAGGGGATCACTACAATGAGCAGTTCTTC.

V usage is TRBV27 and J usage is TRBJ1-4, with D unresolved. This CDR3 spans 16 amino acids. V lost 6 bases to trimming and J lost 0 bases, with 14 bases between them. The germline gives CDR1 MNHEY, CDR2 SMNVEV (reference sequence). The CDR3, as DNA: TGTGCCAGCAGCCTGAACCCTTCAGCAACTAATGAAAAACTGTTTTTT. This gives the protein CASSLNPSATNEKLFF.

The rearrangement links TRBV20-1 to TRBJ2-7; 7 nucleotides line up with TRBD2. The ends lost 5 bases at V and 2 bases at J; junction bases unmatched: 12. The CDR3 is made up of 15 amino acids. CDR1 is DFQATT, CDR2 SNEGSKA, per germline (reference sequence). The CDR3 spells CSAWALGGRAYEQYF. CDR3 DNA: TGCAGTGCTTGGGCCTTGGGAGGGAGGGCCTACGAGCAGTACTTC.

The CDR3 DNA sequence: TGCAGTGCTCCGCCTCGAGGTATACTAGCACCGTCAGGAACCCAGTACTTC. The encoded protein is CSAPPRGILAPSGTQYF. The chain recombines TRBV20-1 with TRBJ2-5, with a weak D call TRBD2 (6 bases). This CDR3 region has 17 residues. V was pared by 5 bases and J by 8 bases, with 30 bases between. CDR1 and CDR2 from the germline V gene are DFQATT and SNEGSKA (reference sequence).

The rearrangement joins TRBV18 to TRBJ2-5; D remains unclear. CDR1 and CDR2 from the germline V gene are KGHSH and LQKENI. Trimming removed 3 bases from V and 2 bases from J, with 10 bases in between. This CDR3 is 14 amino acids long. Here the CDR3 reads CASSPQTVQETQYF. CDR3 coding DNA: TGTGCCAGCTCACCGCAGACTGTACAAGAGACCCAGTACTTC.

In this sample, this clonotype turned up a few times. V usage is TRBV6-1 and J usage is TRBJ2-5, with D perhaps TRBD2 (6 bases). The V gene lost 6 bases and the J gene lost 4 bases, with 18 bases spanning the gap. Germline CDR1 reads MNHNS; CDR2 reads SASEGT. The CDR3 covers 15 residues. The CDR3 DNA reads as TGTGCCAGCAGGAGTAGCGGCGGAGCGTCAGAGACCCAGTACTTC. It is translated as CASRSSGGASETQYF.

The chain has TRBV28 and TRBJ2-7; D uncertain. The length of the CDR3 is 13 residues. CDR1 MDHEN and CDR2 SYDVKM come from the germline V gene. V was pared by 8 bases and J by 3 bases, with 14 bases between. CDR3 loop: CASQRYNSYEQYF. The CDR3 DNA is TGTGCCAGCCAACGATACAATAGCTACGAGCAGTACTTC.

This clonotype turned up a few times. The chain has TRBV25-1 and TRBJ2-7; a weak D match, TRBD1 (5 bases). V lost 3 bases, J lost 5 bases, and 11 bases lay in between. Germline V gene data show CDR1 as MGHDK and CDR2 as SYGVNS. The CDR3 contains 13 residues. Here the CDR3 DNA reads TGTGCCAGCAGTGATCGAAGGGGTGACGAGCAGTACTTC. Translation gives CASSDRRGDEQYF.

The chain recombines TRBV4-1 with TRBJ2-3, with D unclear. This CDR3 has 15 amino acids. Germline lookup yields CDR1 MGHRA and CDR2 YSYEKL. V was shortened by 1 base and J by 2 bases, with 10 bases between the two germline ends. In DNA, the CDR3 is TGCGCCAGCAGCCAAGCCCTCGATAACACAGATACGCAGTATTTT. The encoded protein is CASSQALDNTDTQYF.

The J gene is TRBJ1-2, the V gene TRBV6-1; D unclear. Germline V CDR1 and CDR2: MNHNS, SASEGT. The V gene lost 10 bases and the J gene lost 8 bases, with 23 bases spanning the gap. There are 14 residues in the CDR3. This CDR3 is CATGPGIASGGYTF. CDR3 bases: TGTGCCACCGGCCCAGGCATAGCATCTGGGGGCTACACCTTC.

V and J are TRBV12-3 or TRBV12-4 and TRBJ2-1, with 11 nucleotides matching TRBD2. V was clipped by 8 bases and J by 6 bases; unmatched bases: 12. The CDR3 runs 16 residues. The CDR3, as DNA: TGTGCCAGCGGGCCCCCTCGGACTAGCGGGTCCAATGAGCAGTTCTTC. Its protein product is CASGPPRTSGSNEQFF.

The chain links TRBV7-9 to TRBJ2-3; D unclear. V was trimmed by 11 bases and J by 5 bases, leaving 11 bases between them. The V gene's germline CDR1 is SEHNR and CDR2 FQNEAQ (reference sequence). There are 11 residues in the CDR3. The CDR3 bases are TGTGCCCCGGAATTGATAGATACGCAGTATTTT. This translates into CAPELIDTQYF.

This clonotype was found a few times. V is TRBV7-2 and J is TRBJ1-2, with 9 bases aligning to TRBD1. The CDR3 runs 13 residues. Germline V gene lookup returns CDR1 SGHTA and CDR2 FQGNSA. The V segment lost 5 bases and the J segment 9 bases; nucleotides outside the gene matches: 7. DNA for the CDR3: TGTGCCAGCAGCAACCGGGACAGGGTTAGCTACACCTTC. This sequence encodes CASSNRDRVSYTF.

V and J are TRBV19 and TRBJ2-4; D remains unclear. There are 14 residues in the CDR3. Germline loops: CDR1 LNHDA, CDR2 SQIVND (reference sequence). The V end was cut by 5 bases, the J end by 7 bases, with 15 bases between. The chain's CDR3 is CASSPSQPNNIQYF. The CDR3 DNA follows: TGTGCCAGTAGTCCGAGTCAGCCTAACAACATTCAGTACTTC.

This rearrangement joins TRBV3-1 to TRBJ2-7; TRBD2 is a possible D gene (6 bases). Between the trimmed V and J ends, which lost 4 bases and 7 bases, there was a span of 20 bases. Germline V gene lookup returns CDR1 LGHDT and CDR2 YNNKEL (reference sequence). CDR3 length: 15 amino acids. Written as DNA, the CDR3 is TGTGCCAGCAGCCGACCCGGGACTCTCCCCGGGGAGCAGTACTTC. It translates to CASSRPGTLPGEQYF.

V gene TRBV20-1 combines with J gene TRBJ2-1; 11 bases are a match to TRBD2. Germline CDR1 DFQATT, CDR2 SNEGSKA (reference sequence). V shed 0 bases and J 7 bases; nucleotides not matched to a gene: 5. The CDR3 runs 15 residues. CDR3 sequence: CSARELAGVLNEQFF. As DNA, the CDR3 is TGCAGTGCTAGAGAACTAGCGGGAGTCTTGAATGAGCAGTTCTTC.

The chain couples TRBV15 to TRBJ2-1, with 10 bases identical to TRBD2. The CDR3 runs to 16 residues. The germline V gene encodes CDR1 LNHNV and CDR2 YYDKDF (reference sequence). Losses at the gene ends were 2 bases for V and 5 bases for J; bases not matched to a gene: 6. CDR3 region: CATSRTGLAMHNEQFF. CDR3 nucleotides: TGTGCCACCAGCAGAACGGGACTAGCGATGCACAATGAGCAGTTCTTC.

This chain connects TRBV19 to TRBJ1-1; D is uncertain. The CDR3 contains 14 residues. Looked up from germline, CDR1 is LNHDA and CDR2 is SQIVND (reference sequence). V lost 6 bases, J lost 6 bases, and 17 bases lay in between. This chain's CDR3 is CASRSTGRLSEAFF. For the CDR3, the DNA is TGTGCCAGTAGAAGTACCGGGAGGCTTTCTGAAGCTTTCTTT.